Below are 16 T cell receptor beta chains sequenced from a single sample in a study of a mutant IDH1 vaccine in newly diagnosed glioma. Time point described: week 11, during vaccination. Topical imiquimod accompanied each vaccine dose, which consisted of 300 ug of mutant IDH1 20-mer peptide. The antigens of these receptors remain unknown. Generated by immunoSEQ multiplex PCR, the TCRdb table keeps only in-frame clones and is missing some. The repertoire consists of over 60,000 clones, with about 91% occurring once and the leading ten covering approximately 2%. The sequencing used PBMCs, collected from a glioma patient whose treatment included an IDH1 peptide vaccine. These receptors originate from a man between 35 and 55 years old with glioma.

CDR3 in DNA: TGTGCCAGCAGCTTAGCCATTAGCACAGATACGCAGTATTTT. This sequence encodes CASSLAISTDTQYF. The chain combines TRBV7-6 with TRBJ2-3; D is uncertain. The germline V gene has CDR1 SGHVS and CDR2 FNYEAQ. The CDR3 has 14 amino acids. Trimming stripped 0 bases from V and 0 bases from J, with 4 bases between. Full variable domain (rest looked up from reference TRBV7-6 and TRBJ2-3): GAGVSQSPRYKVTKRGQDVALRCDPISGHVSLYWYRQALGQGPEFLTYFNYEAQQDKSGLPNDRFSAERPEGSISTLTIQRTEQRDSAMYRCASSLAISTDTQYFGPGTRLTVL.

This chain links TRBV10-2 with TRBJ2-3, with a weak D call TRBD1 (6 bases). In germline, CDR1 is WSHSY, CDR2 SAAADI. CDR3 length: 16 amino acids. Between the trimmed V and J ends, which lost 9 bases and 2 bases, there was a span of 21 bases. CDR3 bases: TGCGCCAGTAAAGGGAAACTATGGGGGCCCACAGATACGCAGTATTTT. Protein product: CASKGKLWGPTDTQYF.

V gene TRBV28 combines with J gene TRBJ2-1; 15 bases line up with TRBD2. The junction had 19 bases not matched to a gene; V was cut back by 5 bases and J by 8 bases. The germline gives CDR1 MDHEN, CDR2 SYDVKM. The CDR3 has 20 residues. CDR3 DNA sequence: TGTGCCAGCAGTCCCCCGGGACTAGCGGGAGGATTATATGTTTTGCATGAGCAGTTCTTC. This gives the protein CASSPPGLAGGLYVLHEQFF.

This chain uses TRBV2 with TRBJ2-3; D is unresolved. This CDR3 is 14 amino acids long. V dropped 6 bases and J dropped 4 bases, with 14 bases sitting between them. Germline V lookup: CDR1 SNHLY, CDR2 FYNNEI. The CDR3: CASRLLIEPDTQYF. The CDR3 nucleotides are TGTGCCAGCAGATTACTAATAGAGCCAGATACGCAGTATTTT. The full variable domain, completed using reference TRBV2 and TRBJ2-3, is EPEVTQTPSHQVTQMGQEVILRCVPISNHLYFYWYRQILGQKVEFLVSFYNNEISEKSEIFDDQFSVERPDGSNFTLKIRSTKLEDSAMYFCASRLLIEPDTQYFGPGTRLTVL.

The V gene is TRBV25-1, the J gene TRBJ1-3; the match to TRBD1 covers 8 bases. V gave up 4 bases and J gave up 6 bases; unmatched junction bases: 8. The CDR3 extends over 15 amino acids. Per germline, CDR1 MGHDK and CDR2 SYGVNS. The CDR3 bases are TGTGCCAGCAGTGCCGGGACAGGCTCTACAAACACCATATATTTT. Its translation: CASSAGTGSTNTIYF.

The rearrangement links TRBV20-1 to TRBJ1-1, with D possibly TRBD1 on 5 matching bases. The V end lost 8 bases, the J end lost 4 bases, and 11 bases lay between the germline ends. Germline CDR1 reads DFQATT; CDR2 reads SNEGSKA (reference sequence). The CDR3 covers 11 residues. The CDR3 sequence is CSRGGSTEAFF. CDR3 bases: TGCAGTCGGGGGGGAAGCACTGAAGCTTTCTTT.

The table lists this clone with a few counts. V usage is TRBV5-1 and J usage is TRBJ2-6; D gene uncertain. This CDR3 contains 17 residues. CDR1 is SGHRS, CDR2 YFSETQ, per germline. Trimming left V 6 bases short and J 1 base short, with 17 bases between. CDR3 coding DNA: TGCGCCAGCACTTGGAACTTAATTATATCTGGGGCCAACGTCCTGACTTTC. Its protein is CASTWNLIISGANVLTF. The entire variable domain, with the rest obtained from reference TRBV5-1 and TRBJ2-6, is as follows: KAGVTQTPRYLIKTRGQQVTLSCSPISGHRSVSWYQQTPGQGLQFLFEYFSETQRNKGNFPGRFSGRQFSNSRSEMNVSTLELGDSALYLCASTWNLIISGANVLTFGAGSRLTVL.

The rearrangement joins TRBV7-6 to TRBJ2-3, with D possibly TRBD2 on 5 matching bases. Trimming stripped 2 bases from V and 4 bases from J, with 19 bases between. This CDR3 region has 17 residues. CDR1 and CDR2 from the germline V gene are SGHVS and FNYEAQ. This chain's CDR3 is CASSLRIYEGAADTQYF. Here the CDR3 DNA reads TGTGCCAGCAGCTTACGGATCTACGAGGGAGCCGCAGATACGCAGTATTTT. Based on the CDR3 plus reference TRBV7-6 and TRBJ2-3, the full variable domain is GAGVSQSPRYKVTKRGQDVALRCDPISGHVSLYWYRQALGQGPEFLTYFNYEAQQDKSGLPNDRFSAERPEGSISTLTIQRTEQRDSAMYRCASSLRIYEGAADTQYFGPGTRLTVL.

V is TRBV29-1 and J is TRBJ1-2, with TRBD1 matching over 11 bases. The CDR3 extends over 15 amino acids. Trimming removed 3 bases from V and 7 bases from J; junction bases left unmatched: 10. Germline V lookup: CDR1 SQVTM, CDR2 ANQGSEA. The CDR3: CSVEAGTGGLGGYTF. The CDR3 coding sequence is TGCAGCGTTGAGGCCGGGACAGGGGGTCTGGGTGGCTACACCTTC.

V gene TRBV6-5 combines with J gene TRBJ1-4, with a possible D match to TRBD1 (5 bases). Looked up from germline, CDR1 is MNHEY and CDR2 is SVGAGI. This CDR3 has 14 residues. V shed 4 bases and J shed 8 bases, with 14 bases lying between them. The chain's CDR3 is CASSSPGTPEKLFF. CDR3 bases: TGTGCCAGCAGTTCCCCCGGGACCCCGGAAAAACTGTTTTTT.

This rearrangement joins TRBV7-2 to TRBJ1-2; D is ambiguous. V lost 8 bases, J lost 2 bases, and 6 bases lay in between. The CDR3 length is 11 residues. Germline lookup yields CDR1 SGHTA and CDR2 FQGNSA. The DNA of the CDR3 is TGTGCCAGCGCAGAAAACTATGGCTACACCTTC. It yields the protein CASAENYGYTF.

The genes are TRBV4-1 and TRBJ1-1; D unresolved. V shed 0 bases and J shed 11 bases, with 10 bases lying between them. The length of the CDR3 is 12 residues. Germline CDR1 MGHRA, CDR2 YSYEKL. The DNA of the CDR3 is TGCGCCAGCAGCCAAGACTCATACAAGGCTTTCTTT. Protein product: CASSQDSYKAFF.

This clone came up a few times. This chain connects TRBV5-1 to TRBJ2-3; D is possibly TRBD1 (6 bases). Trimming took off 5 bases at V and 7 bases at J, with 17 bases between the two ends. The CDR3 has 14 residues. The germline gives CDR1 SGHRS, CDR2 YFSETQ. CDR3 residues: CASSSDSRVNTQYF. The CDR3 DNA is TGCGCCAGCAGTTCGGACAGCCGGGTTAATACGCAGTATTTT.

The J gene is TRBJ1-2, the V gene TRBV6-1; 7 nucleotides line up with TRBD1. The CDR3 sequence is 13 residues long. Per the germline V gene, CDR1 is MNHNS and CDR2 is SASEGT. The V segment lost 6 bases and the J segment 8 bases; nucleotides outside the gene matches: 9. The CDR3 coding sequence is TGTGCCAGCAGCTCACAGGGGAAAGGGGGCTACACCTTC. This gives the protein CASSSQGKGGYTF.

V usage is TRBV7-9 and J usage is TRBJ1-2; no firm D call. CDR3 size: 12 residues. Trimming took off 1 base at V and 5 bases at J, with 5 bases between the two ends. The V gene's germline CDR1 is SEHNR and CDR2 FQNEAQ (reference sequence). CDR3 nucleotide sequence: TGTGCCAGCAGCTTAGGGGGTTATGGCTACACCTTC. Its translation is CASSLGGYGYTF.

The chain couples TRBV19 to TRBJ1-5; TRBD1 aligns across 8 bases. The length of the CDR3 is 15 residues. Losses at the gene ends were 7 bases for V and 4 bases for J; bases not matched to a gene: 9. The germline gives CDR1 LNHDA, CDR2 SQIVND (reference sequence). Written as DNA, the CDR3 is TGTGCCAGTAACCTCGACAGGGGCCCGAATCAGCCCCAGCATTTT. Amino acid sequence: CASNLDRGPNQPQHF.